This is a list of T cell receptor beta chains from one sample in a study of PD-1 blockade in classical Hodgkin lymphoma. Clones were read by immunoSEQ multiplex PCR, and TCRdb kept only the in-frame ones, dropping some. The sample includes roughly 150,000 clones, just under 80% seen only once; the top ten take roughly 10%. The sample consisted of peripheral blood mononuclear cells (PBMCs), taken before the second cycle of nivolumab. These receptors came from a human donor with classical Hodgkin lymphoma. CDR3s include the opening cysteine and the closing phenylalanine or tryptophan. D genes are given only for firm matches. Rows may omit the clone size; those that give it use once, few, many or a size class.

J gene | V gene | D gene | clone size | CDR3 DNA | CDR3 protein
TRBJ1-2 | TRBV18 | TRBD1 | few | TGTGCCAGCTCACGGACAGGCACCAACCTCTATGGCTACACCTTC | CASSRTGTNLYGYTF
TRBJ2-2 | TRBV9 | . | . | TGTGCCAGCAGCGTAGATGAGGGGGAGCTGTTTTTT | CASSVDEGELFF
TRBJ2-7 | TRBV7-9 | TRBD2 | . | TGTGCCAGCAGCGTAGCGGGAGGGTACTCCTACGAGCAGTACTTC | CASSVAGGYSYEQYF
TRBJ2-5 | TRBV7-2 | TRBD2 | . | TGTGCCAGCACCGGGGGGTTAGGGGAGACCCAGTACTTC | CASTGGLGETQYF
TRBJ2-3 | TRBV4-2 | TRBD2 | . | TGTGCCAGCAGCTTAACTAGCGGGAACACAGATACGCAGTATTTT | CASSLTSGNTDTQYF
TRBJ2-1 | TRBV11-2 | TRBD1 | . | TGTGCCAGCAGCAAAGACAGGGGATTATACAATGAGCAGTTCTTC | CASSKDRGLYNEQFF
TRBJ1-3 | TRBV27 | . | . | TGTGCCAGCAGTAAAACGCAGGGAGCTGGAAACACCATATATTTT | CASSKTQGAGNTIYF
TRBJ2-1 | TRBV7-9 | . | once | TGTGCCAGCAGCTTATATGGCTACAATGAGCAGTTCTTC | CASSLYGYNEQFF
TRBJ1-5 | TRBV5-6 | . | . | TGTGCCAGCAGCTTCCTGGGGGGCAATCAGCCCCAGCATTTT | CASSFLGGNQPQHF
TRBJ2-7 | TRBV5-5 | . | . | TGTGCCAGCAGCTTGGCTGGGACCCACTACGAGCAGTACTTC | CASSLAGTHYEQYF
TRBJ2-2 | TRBV9 | . | . | TGTGCCAGCAGCGCCGGGACCACCGGGGAGCTGTTTTTT | CASSAGTTGELFF
TRBJ2-1 | TRBV28 | . | once | TGTGCCAGCAGTTTATTCCCTTACTACAATGAGCAGTTCTTC | CASSLFPYYNEQFF
TRBJ2-7 | TRBV5-6 | . | . | TGTGCCAGCACCCCGGTACCGGGTTCCTACGAGCAGTACTTC | CASTPVPGSYEQYF
TRBJ2-7 | TRBV7-2 | TRBD2 | . | TGTGCCAGCAGCGTGGGACTAGGGGTCTACGAGCAGTACTTC | CASSVGLGVYEQYF
TRBJ1-2 | TRBV4-2 | . | . | TGTGCCAGCAGCCAAGATCCCGGACCACGGGATGGCTACACCTTC | CASSQDPGPRDGYTF
TRBJ2-3 | TRBV6-5 | TRBD2 | . | TGTGCCAGCAGAATCTGGGCGGGGGGGGCAGATACGCAGTATTTT | CASRIWAGGADTQYF
TRBJ1-1 | TRBV20-1 | . | few | TGCAGTGCTAGCCGGTACACTGAAGCTTTCTTT | CSASRYTEAFF
TRBJ2-1 | TRBV18 | TRBD2 | . | TGTGCCAGCTCACCGCCGGGACTAGCTGTCAATGAGCAGTTCTTC | CASSPPGLAVNEQFF
TRBJ1-3 | TRBV18 | . | . | TGTGCCAGCTCACCCGCCCCTATCTCCGGCGGAAACACCATATATTTT | CASSPAPISGGNTIYF
TRBJ2-2 | TRBV2 | TRBD1 | . | TGTGCCAGCAAGGGACAGGGGACCGGGGAGCTGTTTTTT | CASKGQGTGELFF
TRBJ2-7 | TRBV2 | . | . | TGTGCCAGCAGAGCACAGGGGGGGTCCTACGAGCAGTACTTC | CASRAQGGSYEQYF
TRBJ1-5 | TRBV7-9 | . | few | TGTGCCAGCAGCTTCCAACAGTGGGGGAGCAATCAGCCCCAGCATTTT | CASSFQQWGSNQPQHF
TRBJ2-5 | TRBV2 | TRBD1 | . | TGTGCCAGCAGTAAAACAGGGGCCCAAGAGACCCAGTACTTC | CASSKTGAQETQYF
TRBJ2-2 | TRBV4-3 | TRBD2 | . | TGCGCCAGCAGCCCTGGACTAGCGGGGGAGCTGTTTTTT | CASSPGLAGELFF
TRBJ2-2 | TRBV7-2 | . | . | TGTGCCAGCAGTCCAATGGCAGCTAACACCGGGGAGCTGTTTTTT | CASSPMAANTGELFF
TRBJ1-4 | TRBV19 | TRBD1 | . | TGTGCCAGTAGGCAACAGGGGGCGCTGACTAATGAAAAACTGTTTTTT | CASRQQGALTNEKLFF
TRBJ1-2 | TRBV2 | TRBD1 | . | TGTGCCAGCAGTGAAAACAGGGGGGGCGTTGGCTACACCTTC | CASSENRGGVGYTF
TRBJ2-7 | TRBV28 | . | . | TGTGCCAGCAGTTTGGGTGGTGGGGGGCTCTCCTACGAGCAGTACTTC | CASSLGGGGLSYEQYF
TRBJ1-1 | TRBV6-1 | . | . | TGTGCCACCCCCTCGAACAGAAACACTGAAGCTTTCTTT | CATPSNRNTEAFF
TRBJ2-7 | TRBV7-8 | . | . | TGTGCCAGCAGCTCCCAGGGGTTCGAGCAGTACTTC | CASSSQGFEQYF
TRBJ1-1 | TRBV18 | . | . | TGTGCCAGCTCACCACCCGGAGCAAACACTGAAGCTTTCTTT | CASSPPGANTEAFF
TRBJ2-3 | TRBV6-6 | TRBD1 | . | TGTGCCAGCAGTTACGGGACAGGGGGTAGCACAGATACGCAGTATTTT | CASSYGTGGSTDTQYF
TRBJ2-5 | TRBV2 | . | few | TGTGCCAGCAGTGAAGAACAGGGAATAGAAGAGACCCAGTACTTC | CASSEEQGIEETQYF
TRBJ1-2 | TRBV28 | . | . | TGTGCCAGCCACACCTTTGTGTATGGCTACACCTTC | CASHTFVYGYTF
TRBJ1-6 | TRBV25-1 | . | . | TGTGCCAGCAGTGACGTCCAGGAGGCCCTCCACTTT | CASSDVQEALHF
TRBJ2-7 | TRBV25-1 | . | . | TGTGCCACTACCCTTAGGGGGGCGGAGGAGCAGTACTTC | CATTLRGAEEQYF
TRBJ2-1 | TRBV19 | . | . | TGTGCCAGTAGTATAGGGCGAGGGGGGGCGACCTACAATGAGCAGTTCTTC | CASSIGRGGATYNEQFF
TRBJ2-3 | TRBV6-5 | . | . | TGTGCCAGCAGTTACTCCGGAGATACGCAGTATTTT | CASSYSGDTQYF
TRBJ1-1 | TRBV9 | TRBD1 | . | TGTGCCAGCAGCGCCAACAGGGGCCGGACTGAAGCTTTCTTT | CASSANRGRTEAFF
TRBJ1-5 | TRBV19 | . | few | TGTGCCAGTAGTGTTCGGGCAAATAGCAATCAGCCCCAGCATTTT | CASSVRANSNQPQHF
TRBJ2-5 | TRBV5-8 | . | . | TGTGCCAGCAGCTCAGGAGGGAATCCGAAGGAGACCCAGTACTTC | CASSSGGNPKETQYF
TRBJ1-1 | TRBV9 | . | . | TGTGCCAGCAGCCCCAGATCGGAAGCTTTCTTT | CASSPRSEAFF
TRBJ1-3 | TRBV6-6 | . | . | TGTGCCAGCAGCCCCTGGGGCGCCTTCGGAAACACCATATATTTT | CASSPWGAFGNTIYF
TRBJ1-3 | TRBV11-3 | . | . | TGTGCCAGCAGCTTGGGCCCTGGAAACACCATATATTTT | CASSLGPGNTIYF
TRBJ1-3 | TRBV9 | . | . | TGTGCCAGCAGCCCCCGGGGGTCTGGAAACACCATATATTTT | CASSPRGSGNTIYF
TRBJ2-5 | TRBV15 | TRBD2 | . | TGTGCCACCATACCGGGACTAGCGGGAGTGGAGACCCAGTACTTC | CATIPGLAGVETQYF
TRBJ2-7 | TRBV19 | . | . | TGTGCCAGTAGTCGACAGCGGACTTCCTACGAGCAGTACTTC | CASSRQRTSYEQYF
TRBJ1-3 | TRBV7-9 | . | . | TGTGCCAGCGCCAGTCTGGGAAACACCATATATTTT | CASASLGNTIYF
TRBJ1-1 | TRBV6-5 | . | . | TGTGCCAGTAGTGGGGGGGAGAACACTGAAGCTTTCTTT | CASSGGENTEAFF
TRBJ1-2 | TRBV11-3 | . | . | TGTGCCAGCAGCCCCCAAAATGGGGCAGGACATGGCTACACCTTC | CASSPQNGAGHGYTF
TRBJ2-3 | TRBV5-6 | . | few | TGTGCCAGCAGCTCATACAGGGAAAGCACAGATACGCAGTATTTT | CASSSYRESTDTQYF